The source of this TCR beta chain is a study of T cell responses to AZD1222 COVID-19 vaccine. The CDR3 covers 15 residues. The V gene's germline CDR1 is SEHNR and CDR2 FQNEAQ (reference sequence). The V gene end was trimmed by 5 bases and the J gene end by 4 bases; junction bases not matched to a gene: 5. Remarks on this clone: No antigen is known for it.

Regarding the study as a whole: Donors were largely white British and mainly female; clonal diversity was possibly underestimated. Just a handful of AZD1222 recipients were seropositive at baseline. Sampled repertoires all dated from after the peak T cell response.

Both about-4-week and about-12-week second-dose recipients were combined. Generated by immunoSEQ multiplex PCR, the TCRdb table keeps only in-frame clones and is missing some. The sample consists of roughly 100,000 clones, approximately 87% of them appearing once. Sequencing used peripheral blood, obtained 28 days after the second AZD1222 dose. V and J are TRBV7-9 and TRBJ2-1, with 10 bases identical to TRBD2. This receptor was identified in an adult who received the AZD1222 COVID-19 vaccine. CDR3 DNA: TGTGCCAGCAGCGGTAGCGGGGGGCTTTACAATGAGCAGTTCTTC. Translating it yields CASSGSGGLYNEQFF.